The clone carrying this TCR beta chain has more than one count but fewer than ten. This sample stems from a study of blood T cells in healthy people across ages. Combining a sample-barcoded 5' primer with a J-beta primer mix, a second PCR ran for roughly 7 to 12 cycles. Every cDNA molecule carried a tag from a template-switch adaptor bearing 12 random nucleotides. No fewer than 3 million CDR3-containing paired-end reads came from each sample. TCRdb re-called the 5' RACE reads through MiXCR, storing one row per CDR3 protein. The data contain approximately 780,000 distinct CDR3 sequences, around 24% of them seen just once; the ten biggest clones take up over 2.5%. The germline V gene encodes CDR1 SEHNR and CDR2 FQNEAQ (reference sequence). With 5 bases removed from V and 0 bases from J, the gap between germline ends came to 16 bases. This CDR3 has 17 residues. The sample was also linked to a second study, of T cells of mothers and their children. That source reports: Every microgram of extracted RNA entered cDNA synthesis, around 1.6 ug per 15 ul. No persistent microchimeric T cell clones were detected at around 100 clones per million clonotypes sensitivity.

The source is a boy aged 5-17 years in good health. The chain carries TRBV7-9 and TRBJ1-4; D is unresolved. Sequenced: blood. The CDR3 nucleotides are TGTGCCAGCAGCGCACCGTCGGACGGAACAACTAATGAAAAACTGTTTTTT. Amino acids: CASSAPSDGTTNEKLFF.